This T cell receptor beta chain derives from a study of vaccination and CD4 T cells after COVID-19 (dated by TCRdb to between 2021 and 2022). As for the study more broadly: Convalescent patients had a positive SARS-CoV-2 result on nasal swab PCR, and of these patients, under ten had mild disease and one had severe disease. Six males and four females were included in the convalescent cohort, with two Hispanic individuals, seven Caucasians, two Asians and one multiracial person represented. Participants got two doses of the Pfizer-BioNTech BNT162b2 vaccine (n=8) or two doses of the Moderna mRNA-1273 vaccine (n=2). Post-COVID blood samples from convalescent patients were collected a median of around 100 days after diagnosis, with a range of roughly 30 to 161 days. Post-vaccine blood samples were collected a median of about 69 days after the second vaccine dose, ranging from about 13 to 241 days. For stimulating the cultures, overlapping spike peptide pools were used, derived from SARS-CoV-2 as well as from the common cold coronaviruses HCoV-NL63, HCoV-OC43 and HCoV-229E. In control cultures, a CEFX viral epitope pool was used as positive control, an HIV-1 Nef peptide pool was used as negative control, or no peptide was added. The spike-specific CD4+ TCR repertoire was compared before and after mRNA vaccination in about nine COVID-19 convalescent patients and a handful of infection-naive healthy vaccine recipients.

Reading the label with the study, this specimen's treatment or condition is: approximately nine-day PBMC culture with coronavirus spike peptide pools or control peptides (ViraFEST assay). To expand antigen-specific T cells with peptide pools and then pick out the expanded clonotypes through TCR sequencing, the study relied on the ViraFEST assay. Positive SARS-CoV-2 PCR tests in the convalescent patients dated from March to December 2020, before Alpha, Beta and Delta variants emerged in the United States. Each well held approximately 2 million PBMCs cultured in IMDM containing roughly 5% human AB serum and roughly 10 IU/ml IL-2, with 10 ug/ml peptide pools added. Half of the culture medium was replaced with fresh IL-2-containing medium on days 3 and 7. After more than 8 days of culture, CD4+ T cells were isolated by negative selection using the EasySep CD4+ T cell isolation kit. PBMCs were separated from whole blood using Ficoll-Paque Plus gradient centrifugation and then either used fresh or cryopreserved at -140C. Each culture condition was generally run in triplicate wells.

Paper-wide results and their limitations: In convalescent patients, a median approximately 90% of post-vaccine SARS-CoV-2-reactive clones were detected only after vaccination, suggesting vaccine-specific priming. Relatively few convalescent patients were included in the study, and early timepoints after natural infection were not analyzed. Nearly all vaccine-specific clones in convalescent patients (304 of 307) were mono-reactive for SARS-CoV-2 spike rather than cross-reactive with common cold coronaviruses. The median number of SARS-CoV-2-reactive clonotypes rose from 21 after infection to 38 after vaccination, but the change was not significant.

The library was prepared using PCR. TCR sequencing of DNA from cultured CD4+ T cells used the Oncomine TCR Beta short-read assay at the Johns Hopkins FTIC core. The QIAamp micro DNA kit was used to extract genomic DNA from the cultured CD4+ T cells. Oncomine TCR Beta libraries from cultured CD4+ T cells were pooled using unique dual indexes and sequenced on an Illumina iSeq 100. The authors processed their data as follows. Non-productive sequences were filtered out, and CDR3s that did not start with C, did not end with F or W, or were shorter than 7 amino acids were discarded. The MANAFEST web application was used to identify antigen-specific clonotypes by comparing peptide-stimulated wells against reference wells and other culture wells. To be called positive, a clone needed an FDR below 0.05, an odds ratio above 5, and a productive frequency above 0.1% in at least two of three replicate wells. Cross-reactive clonotypes were defined as significantly expanded in both SARS-CoV-2 spike wells and at least one common cold coronavirus spike condition. Using R version 3.6.1, CDR3 homology was evaluated through Levenshtein distances (stringdist) along with unrooted phylogenetic trees (ape). The raw public reads went through TCRdb reprocessing: fastp at Q25, MiXCR clone calling, in-frame beta chains kept. Under each unique CDR3 protein, matching rows form one entry showing the most common genes and DNA. TCRdb's processing, not the authors' own work, is the source of the V and J calls. In this sample the table shows 15,000 to 20,000 distinct CDR3 sequences, about 50% of which occur a single time. 10% to 15% of the sample belongs to the ten largest clones.

Concerning this clonotype itself: Its recognized antigen is unknown. Within one base of it there is no much larger clone, and no base qualities were kept.

From the germline V gene, CDR1 is SGHTA and CDR2 is FQGNSA. The CDR3 runs 12 amino acids, cysteine and phenylalanine included. The read is trimmed to its CDR3 DNA, 36 bases read in frame from base 1. Trimming takes 5 bases from V and 4 bases from J, and the germline ends sit 7 bases apart. This receptor chain uses TRBV7-2 and TRBJ2-3; no D gene call is confident. The sample taken for sequencing was CD4+ T cells from blood, cultured in vitro. The source is a human donor who had recovered from COVID-19. CDR3 sequence: CASSPLADTQYF. The DNA reads TGTGCCAGCAGCCCCCTCGCAGATACGCAGTATTTT.